This paragraph covers one T cell receptor beta chain sequence. The V gene's germline CDR1 is SGHAT and CDR2 FQNNGV. V was shortened by 7 bases and J by 2 bases, with 11 bases between the two germline ends. The CDR3 has 13 residues. Authors' analysis steps: Reference gene primer amplification in the assay estimated nucleated cell counts. Sequenced by immunoSEQ multiplex PCR; TCRdb stores in-frame clones only, minus some. The V and J calls and the clone size are those of that table, but D and trimming were determined from the DNA. The sample shows around 200,000 clones, 83% of them seen only once. The data belong to a study of blood T cell repertoires in COVID-19. About the study: Researchers got acute and convalescent COVID-19 samples from the United States, Italy and Spain. From T cells, B-cell-depleted T cells, or PBMCs came the material, which was cDNA or gDNA.

The clonotype was recovered from a man in his forties with active or convalescent COVID-19. The sequencing sample was made of peripheral blood. This sequence joins TRBV11-2 and TRBJ2-5, with D possibly matching TRBD1 (6 bases). CDR3 protein: CASTGQPQETQYF. CDR3 DNA sequence: TGTGCCAGCACAGGACAGCCGCAAGAGACCCAGTACTTC.